This T cell receptor beta chain was sequenced during a study of cytomegalovirus exposure and HLA in healthy donors. Notes on the study in general: In the 130 or so validation repertoires, 94% of cluster scores exceeded 0, per a later analysis. A few chains linked to CMV were shown in vitro to be specific for CMV antigens. It was reported that the classifier diagnosed cytomegalovirus status with high specificity and sensitivity in both the original and validation cohorts.

The CDR3 is made up of 14 amino acids. Between the trimmed V and J ends, which lost 0 bases and 4 bases, there was a span of 10 bases. From germline, CDR1 is SGHRS and CDR2 YFSETQ. Here immunoSEQ multiplex PCR was the method, and the copy in TCRdb shows in-frame clones only, minus some. The table shows roughly 52,000 clones, with about 90% occurring only once. A remark on this clone: Its antigen is unidentified.

The TCR was taken from a woman in her 30s in good health and CMV-seronegative. The sequenced sample consisted of PBMCs. The chain couples TRBV5-1 to TRBJ1-1; D not resolved. CDR3 in DNA: TGCGCCAGCAGCTTGGTCGCGGGAGGCACTGAAGCTTTCTTT. Residues: CASSLVAGGTEAFF.